This T cell receptor (beta chain) appears in the sequencing data of a study of beta chain features in type 1 diabetes. Background on the study: Examination covered around 100 million sorted cells spanning all samples. Overall study results and limits: Using cDNA template may skew counts toward highly expressing activated cells. When VDJ junctions were examined, type 1 diabetes patients showed fewer insertions and more deletions.

Isolated RNA was reverse transcribed in full, so expressed TCRB transcripts were sequenced. The data were produced by immunoSEQ multiplex PCR, yet TCRdb's version contains in-frame clones alone and is incomplete. The sample lists hundreds of thousands of clones, 30% seen once, with about 0.065% in the top ten. Germline V gene sequence: CDR1 SEHNR, CDR2 FQNEAQ (reference sequence). The CDR3 sequence is 13 residues long. Trimming took off 5 bases at V and 8 bases at J, with 15 bases between the two ends. Regarding this clone: Its matching antigen is unknown.

Sequencing used naive CD4+ T cells from blood. The receptor was derived from a man aged 18 to 35 in good health. V usage is TRBV7-9 and J usage is TRBJ1-2; a weak D match, TRBD1 (6 bases). CDR3: CASSEGQFGGYTF. As DNA, the CDR3 is TGTGCCAGCAGCGAAGGACAGTTTGGCGGCTACACCTTC.